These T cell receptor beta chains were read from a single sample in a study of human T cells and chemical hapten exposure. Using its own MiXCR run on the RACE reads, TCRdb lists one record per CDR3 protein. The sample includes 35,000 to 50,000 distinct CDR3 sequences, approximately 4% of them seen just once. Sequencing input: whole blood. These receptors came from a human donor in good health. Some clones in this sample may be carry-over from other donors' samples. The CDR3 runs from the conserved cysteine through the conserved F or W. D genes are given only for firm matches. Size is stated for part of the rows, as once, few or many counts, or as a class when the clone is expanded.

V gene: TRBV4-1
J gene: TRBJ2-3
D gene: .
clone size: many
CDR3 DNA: TGCGCCAGCAGCAAAGGGCAACGCGGCACAGATACGCAGTATTTT
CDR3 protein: CASSKGQRGTDTQYF

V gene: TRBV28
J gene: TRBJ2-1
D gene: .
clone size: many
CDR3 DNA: TGTGCCAGCAGTGGGAGACTAACTACTGATGAGCAGTTCTTC
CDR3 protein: CASSGRLTTDEQFF

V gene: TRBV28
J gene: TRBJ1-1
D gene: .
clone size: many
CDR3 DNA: TGTGCCAGCAGTTTACTTGGCACTGAAGCTTTCTTT
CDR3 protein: CASSLLGTEAFF

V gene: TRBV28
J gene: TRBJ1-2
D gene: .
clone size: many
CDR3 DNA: TGTGCCAGCAGTCTCCTTTTCCCGGATGGCTACACCTTC
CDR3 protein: CASSLLFPDGYTF

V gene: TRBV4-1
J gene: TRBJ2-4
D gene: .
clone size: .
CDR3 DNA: TGCGCCAGCAGCCAAGGCTGGCGGAGGGGCAAAAACATTCAGTACTTC
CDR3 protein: CASSQGWRRGKNIQYF

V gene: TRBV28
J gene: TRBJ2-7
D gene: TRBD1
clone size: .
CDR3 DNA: TGTGCCAGCAGTCCCGGAGGGACAGGGCTACACGAGCAGTACTTC
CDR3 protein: CASSPGGTGLHEQYF

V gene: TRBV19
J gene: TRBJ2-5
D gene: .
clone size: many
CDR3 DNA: TGTGCCAGTAGTATTGGACAGCAAGAGACCCAGTACTTC
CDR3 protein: CASSIGQQETQYF

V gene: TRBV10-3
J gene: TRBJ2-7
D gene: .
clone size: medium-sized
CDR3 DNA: TGTGCCATCAGGCAGGGATTCGGTGAGGACGGCCAGTTCGAGCAGTACTTC
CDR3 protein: CAIRQGFGEDGQFEQYF

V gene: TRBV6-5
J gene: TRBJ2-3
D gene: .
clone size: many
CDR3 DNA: TGTGCCAGCAGTTCCCGTGTTGAGTCTAGCACAGATACGCAGTATTTT
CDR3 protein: CASSSRVESSTDTQYF

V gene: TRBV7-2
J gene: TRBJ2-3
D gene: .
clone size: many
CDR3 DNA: TGTGCCAGCAGCCGAACCCAAGATACGCAGTATTTT
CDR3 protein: CASSRTQDTQYF

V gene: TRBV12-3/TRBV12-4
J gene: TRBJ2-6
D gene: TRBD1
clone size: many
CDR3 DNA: TGTGCCAGCAGTTTGCGTAGGGGGCTTGGGGCCAACGTCCTGACTTTC
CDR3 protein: CASSLRRGLGANVLTF

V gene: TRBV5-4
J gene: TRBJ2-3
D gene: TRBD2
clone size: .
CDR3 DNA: TGTGCCAGCAGCTTCGGACTAGCGGGAGCTGATACGCAGTATTTT
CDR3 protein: CASSFGLAGADTQYF

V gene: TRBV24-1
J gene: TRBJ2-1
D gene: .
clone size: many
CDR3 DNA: TGTGCCACCAGTGCCGGACAAGTTAAGAATGAGCAGTTCTTC
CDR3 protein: CATSAGQVKNEQFF

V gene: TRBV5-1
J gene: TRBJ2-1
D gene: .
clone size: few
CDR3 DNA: TGCGCCAGCAGCCTATTCCCGGATAGCTCCTACAATGAGCAGTTCTTC
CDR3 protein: CASSLFPDSSYNEQFF

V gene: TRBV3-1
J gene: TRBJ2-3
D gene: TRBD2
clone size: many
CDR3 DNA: TGTGCCAGCAGCCATTCTCTAGCGGGATGGGATACGCAGTATTTT
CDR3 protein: CASSHSLAGWDTQYF

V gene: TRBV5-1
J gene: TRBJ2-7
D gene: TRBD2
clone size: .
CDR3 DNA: TGCGCCAGCAGCTCCCGGACTAGCGGGTACGAGCAGTACTTC
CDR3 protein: CASSSRTSGYEQYF

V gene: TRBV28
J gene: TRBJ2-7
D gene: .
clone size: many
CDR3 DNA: TGTGCCAGCAGTACTCCCTACGAGCAGTACTTC
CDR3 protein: CASSTPYEQYF

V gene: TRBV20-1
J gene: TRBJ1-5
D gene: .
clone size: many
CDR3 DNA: TGCAGTGCTAGTATTTGGGCCGAGGGTGGACAGCCCCAGCATTTT
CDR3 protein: CSASIWAEGGQPQHF

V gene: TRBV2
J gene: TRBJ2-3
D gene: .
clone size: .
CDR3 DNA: TGTGCCAGCAGTGAGGGCCTCAGTCCCACAGATACGCAGTATTTT
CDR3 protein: CASSEGLSPTDTQYF

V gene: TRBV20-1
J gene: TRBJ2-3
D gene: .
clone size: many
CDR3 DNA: TGCAGTGCCAGCAGCGGCAATACGCAGTATTTT
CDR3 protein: CSASSGNTQYF

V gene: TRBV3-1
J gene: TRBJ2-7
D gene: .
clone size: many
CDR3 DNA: TGTGCCAGCAGCCAAAACGCCGAGCAGTACTTC
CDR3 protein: CASSQNAEQYF

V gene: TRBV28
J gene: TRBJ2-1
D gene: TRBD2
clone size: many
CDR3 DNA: TGTGCCAGCAGTCCCCTAATTCCGAGCGGGAGAAGGGGGAGCTCCTACAATGAGCAGTTCTTC
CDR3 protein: CASSPLIPSGRRGSSYNEQFF

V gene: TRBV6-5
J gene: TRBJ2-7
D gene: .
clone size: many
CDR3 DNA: TGTGCCAGCAGCGAGGGGGATTTGGAGTACTTC
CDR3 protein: CASSEGDLEYF

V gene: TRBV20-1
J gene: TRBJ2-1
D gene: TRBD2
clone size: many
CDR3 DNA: TGCAGTGCTAGAGCAGGACTAGCGGGAGGTGGGGGGCAGTTCTTC
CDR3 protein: CSARAGLAGGGGQFF

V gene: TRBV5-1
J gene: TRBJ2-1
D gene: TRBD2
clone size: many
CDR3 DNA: TGCGCCAGCAAGAGGCGGGAGGGCTTTCGCTCCTACAATGAGCAGTTCTTC
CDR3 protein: CASKRREGFRSYNEQFF

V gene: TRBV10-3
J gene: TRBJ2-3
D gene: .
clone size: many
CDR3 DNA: TGTGCCATCATGACCCGCGAGCGGGGCACAGATACGCAGTATTTT
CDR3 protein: CAIMTRERGTDTQYF

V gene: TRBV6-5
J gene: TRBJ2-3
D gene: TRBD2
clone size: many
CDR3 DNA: TGTGCCAGCAGTTTACTAGCGGGAGGGCCGGGCACAGATACGCAGTATTTT
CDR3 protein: CASSLLAGGPGTDTQYF

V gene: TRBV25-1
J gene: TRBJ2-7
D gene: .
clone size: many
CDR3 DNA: TGTGCCAGCAGTGGGGGGAACTCCTACGAGCAGTACTTC
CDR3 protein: CASSGGNSYEQYF

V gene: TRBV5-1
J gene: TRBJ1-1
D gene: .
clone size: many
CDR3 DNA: TGCGCCAGCAGCCAACAACCAGGATACACTGAAGCTTTCTTT
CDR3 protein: CASSQQPGYTEAFF

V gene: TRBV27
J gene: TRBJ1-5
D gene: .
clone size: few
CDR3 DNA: TGTGCCAGCAGTTTGGGGCAGGCCAATCAGCCCCAGCATTTT
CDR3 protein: CASSLGQANQPQHF

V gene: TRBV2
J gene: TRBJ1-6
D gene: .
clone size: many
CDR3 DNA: TGTGCCAGCCTGACCTCACCGGATTCACCCCTCCACTTT
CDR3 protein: CASLTSPDSPLHF

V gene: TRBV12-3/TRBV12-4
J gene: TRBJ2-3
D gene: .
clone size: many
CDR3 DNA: TGTGCCAGCAGCGTGATCCGGGCTCGGGATACGCAGTATTTT
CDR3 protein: CASSVIRARDTQYF

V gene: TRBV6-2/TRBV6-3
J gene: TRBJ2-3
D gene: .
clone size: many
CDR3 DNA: TGTGCCAGCAGTTACTCGGGACCCCCGAGCGGAGATACGCAGTATTTT
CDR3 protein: CASSYSGPPSGDTQYF

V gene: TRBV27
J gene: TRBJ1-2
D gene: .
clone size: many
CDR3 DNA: TGTGCCAGCAGTTTTAGGGGGAGTAACTATGGCTACACCTTC
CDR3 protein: CASSFRGSNYGYTF

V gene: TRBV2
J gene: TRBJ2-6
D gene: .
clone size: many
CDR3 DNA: TGTGCCAGCAGTTGGGCCGTGGGGGGCGACTACTCTGGGGCCAACGTCCTGACTTTC
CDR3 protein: CASSWAVGGDYSGANVLTF

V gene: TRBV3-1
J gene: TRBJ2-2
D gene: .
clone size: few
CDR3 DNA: TGTGCCAGCAGCCAAGGGACAGCGAACACCGGGGAGCTGTTTTTT
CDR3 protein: CASSQGTANTGELFF

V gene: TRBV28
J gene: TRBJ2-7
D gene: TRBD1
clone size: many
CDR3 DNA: TGTGCCAGCAGTCCGTCCGGACAGGATTACGAGCAGTACTTC
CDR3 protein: CASSPSGQDYEQYF

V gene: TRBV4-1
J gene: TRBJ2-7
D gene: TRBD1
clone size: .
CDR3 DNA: TGCGCCAGCAGCCAGCCTACAGGGGGCCAGAGATACGAGCAGTACTTC
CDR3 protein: CASSQPTGGQRYEQYF

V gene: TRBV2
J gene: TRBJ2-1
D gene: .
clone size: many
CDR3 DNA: TGTGCCAGCAGTGAAGTACCCCCCATGAGGGTCTTC
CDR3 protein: CASSEVPPMRVF

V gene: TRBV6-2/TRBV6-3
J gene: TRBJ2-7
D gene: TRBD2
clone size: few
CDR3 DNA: TGTGCCAGCAGTTACTCGCCGGGGGGCTACGAGCAGTACTTC
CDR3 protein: CASSYSPGGYEQYF

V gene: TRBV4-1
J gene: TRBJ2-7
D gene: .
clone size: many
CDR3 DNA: TGCGCCAGCAGCCCAGGGCCGGGACAAAGCTCCTACGAGCAGTACTTC
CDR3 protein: CASSPGPGQSSYEQYF

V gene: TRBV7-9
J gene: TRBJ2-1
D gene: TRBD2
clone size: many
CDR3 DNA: TGTGCCAGCAGCCTTACTAGCGGGAGTAAGTTCTTC
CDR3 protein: CASSLTSGSKFF

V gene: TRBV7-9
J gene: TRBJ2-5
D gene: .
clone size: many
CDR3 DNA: TGTGCCAGCAGCCCGCTACAGGAACTGCAAGAGACCCAGTACTTC
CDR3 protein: CASSPLQELQETQYF

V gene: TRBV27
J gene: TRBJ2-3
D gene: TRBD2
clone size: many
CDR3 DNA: TGTGCCAGCAGTTCCTCGCCCGTCCCGGGACTAGCTGCGGATACGCAGTATTTT
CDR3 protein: CASSSSPVPGLAADTQYF

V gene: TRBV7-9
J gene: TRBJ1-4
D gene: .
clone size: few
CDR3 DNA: TGTGCCAGCAGCTTACCGACAGGACTGAATGAAAAACTGTTTTTT
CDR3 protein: CASSLPTGLNEKLFF

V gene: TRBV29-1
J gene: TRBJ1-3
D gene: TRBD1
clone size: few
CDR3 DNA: TGCAGCGTTGAAGCGCGACAGGGGGGAAACACCATATATTTT
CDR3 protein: CSVEARQGGNTIYF

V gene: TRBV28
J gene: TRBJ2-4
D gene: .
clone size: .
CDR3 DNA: TGTGCCAGCAGTTTCTGGCAGCCAGCCAAAAACATTCAGTACTTC
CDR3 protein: CASSFWQPAKNIQYF

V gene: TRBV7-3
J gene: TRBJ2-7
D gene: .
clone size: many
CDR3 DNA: TGTGCCAGCAGCTTATTACCAGCAGGGGGGACCCACGAGCAGTACTTC
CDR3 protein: CASSLLPAGGTHEQYF

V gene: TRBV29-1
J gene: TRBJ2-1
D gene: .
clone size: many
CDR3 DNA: TGCAGCGTTACGAGCGGGTGGAATCGGGATGAGCAGTTCTTC
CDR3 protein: CSVTSGWNRDEQFF

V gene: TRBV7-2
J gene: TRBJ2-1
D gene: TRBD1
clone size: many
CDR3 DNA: TGTGCCAGCAGCTTAGGGGGACAGGCCTACAATGAGCAGTTCTTC
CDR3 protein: CASSLGGQAYNEQFF

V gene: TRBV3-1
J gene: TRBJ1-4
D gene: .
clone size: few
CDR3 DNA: TGTGCCAGCAGCCAAACCGCAACCGCAACTAATGAAAAACTGTTTTTT
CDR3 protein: CASSQTATATNEKLFF

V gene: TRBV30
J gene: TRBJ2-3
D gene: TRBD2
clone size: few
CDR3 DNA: TGTGCCTGGAGTAGGGGGACTAGTGAAGATACGCAGTATTTT
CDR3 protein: CAWSRGTSEDTQYF

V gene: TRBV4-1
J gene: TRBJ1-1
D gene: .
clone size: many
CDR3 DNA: TGCGCCTGCCAAGACGGGGATGAAGCTTTCTTT
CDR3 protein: CACQDGDEAFF